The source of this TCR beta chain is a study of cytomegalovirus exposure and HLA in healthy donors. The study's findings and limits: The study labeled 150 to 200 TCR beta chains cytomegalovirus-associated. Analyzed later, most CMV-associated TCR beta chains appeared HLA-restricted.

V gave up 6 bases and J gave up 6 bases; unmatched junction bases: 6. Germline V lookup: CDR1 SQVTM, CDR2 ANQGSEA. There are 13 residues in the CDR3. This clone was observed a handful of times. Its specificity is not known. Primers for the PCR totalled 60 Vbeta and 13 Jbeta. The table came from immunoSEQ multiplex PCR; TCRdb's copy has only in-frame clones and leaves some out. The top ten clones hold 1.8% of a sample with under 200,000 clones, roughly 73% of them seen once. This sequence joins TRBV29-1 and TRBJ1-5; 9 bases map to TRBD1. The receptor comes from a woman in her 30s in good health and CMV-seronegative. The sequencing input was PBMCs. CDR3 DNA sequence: TGCAGCGTGGCTGACAGGGGGTTTCAGCCCCAGCATTTT. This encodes CSVADRGFQPQHF.